The T cell receptor (beta chain) described here comes from a study of T-cell reconstitution after alpha-beta-depleted transplantation in children. Unique molecular identifiers were used to barcode this TCRbeta library. From the PCR reads, TCRdb called clonotypes with MiXCR, one entry per CDR3 protein. Found here are more than 200,000 distinct CDR3 sequences, roughly 9.1% of them singletons; the top ten hold approximately 34%. Points from the study as a whole: Diversity of TCRbeta at day 60 was high in some patients, arising from surviving recipient T cells and thymic progenitors. Expanded clones from the graft, numbering several hundred, reportedly supplied alpha-beta T cells about two months after transplant. One year post-transplant, T-cell counts and diversity were largely derived from T cells produced anew.

This clonotype showed up just a few times. Its antigen is unidentified. The CDR3 covers 15 residues. The germline CDR1 and CDR2 sequences are SNHLY and FYNNEI. Trimming took 4 bases from V and 9 from J; bases not matched to a gene: 8. The chain combines TRBV2 with TRBJ2-1, with 11 bases matching TRBD1. Sequencing used PBMCs, mostly from graft donor cells, obtained 360 days after TCRalphabeta/CD19-depleted stem cell transplant. The clonotype comes from a male patient between 2 and 9 years old who had a stem cell transplant for acute myeloid leukemia, so the T cells may come from the graft donor. This CDR3 is CASSGTGGGWSEQFF. For the CDR3, the DNA is TGTGCCAGCAGTGGGACAGGGGGCGGGTGGAGTGAGCAGTTCTTC.